This TCR beta chain was identified in a study of shared clonotypes between healthy human individuals. At the level of the study: For every donor, three CD4 naive, three CD4 memory, two CD8 naive and one CD8 memory plates were used.

CDR1 is MNHEY and CDR2 is SVGAGI in the germline V gene. After removal of 6 bases from V and 2 bases from J, the junction contained 7 bases not matched to a gene. The CDR3 spans 15 residues. In the source study's methods: ImmunoSEQ only sent back junction sequences with no quality scores, so filtering was done differently. Sequencing was performed with immunoSEQ multiplex PCR; in TCRdb, only in-frame clones are kept and a portion is missing. V and J calls and clone size are copied from that table; D and trimming were computed from the DNA. The sample includes about 2.5 million clones, roughly 90% of them seen just once.

The TCR was taken from a man aged 18 to 29 in good health. Some clones in this sample may be carry-over from other donors' samples. The V and J genes are TRBV6-5 and TRBJ1-3; 7 bases fit TRBD1. The source material was naive CD4+ T cells from PBMCs. Indicated subset: CD45RA+ positively selected. In DNA form, the CDR3 reads TGTGCCAGCAGCCGCCAGGGGGTTGCTGGAAACACCATATATTTT. The encoded protein is CASSRQGVAGNTIYF.